This TCR beta chain is from a study of molecular identifiers for immune sequencing clone quantification. As CD8+CD4-CCR7+CD45RA+ cells, naive CD8 T cells were sorted. Preparation methods for the bulk TCR libraries were those previously described, with listed TCR primers. A single record per CDR3 protein comes from TCRdb applying MiXCR to the PCR reads. Among around 470,000 distinct CDR3 sequences, roughly 23% were seen once, and the ten largest hold about 0.8%. The CDR3 runs to 24 residues. With V trimmed by 2 bases and J by 7 bases, 38 bases remained unmatched. Germline V lookup: CDR1 LGHNA, CDR2 YSLEER.

The rearrangement uses TRBV4-3 and TRBJ2-7; 7 bases are shared with TRBD1. The specimen was naive CD8+ T cells from blood, with Jurkat cell RNA spiked in. Subset: FACS-sorted CD8+CD4-CCR7+CD45RA+ naive T cells. The sequence was collected from a human donor in good health. Some libraries in this study had Jurkat cell RNA spiked in. The CDR3 spells CASSQSVLSAIKPGQPKLEEEQYF. The CDR3 DNA reads TGCGCCAGCAGCCAAAGTGTCCTTTCAGCAATTAAACCGGGACAGCCGAAGCTTGAGGAGGAGCAGTACTTC.